This T cell receptor (beta chain) was identified in a study of cytotoxic CD8 clonotypes in ibrutinib-treated CLL. Background on the study: Researchers reported around 10 relapsed/refractory and some 14 treatment-naive patients, 17 to 18 of them IGHV unmutated. Investigators collected response samples after a median around twelve months of treatment, range 6 to 36. Study results and caveats: The study found clonality rose at ibrutinib response, then fell toward baseline at progression. T-cell clonality at baseline went above that of age-matched healthy donors and rose and fell with circulating CD8+ T-cell counts.

To note about this clone: Its matching antigen is unknown.

This CDR3 is built from 14 residues. Profiling relied on immunoSEQ multiplex PCR, and the TCRdb table lists in-frame clones only, not all of them. The table includes 140,000 to 150,000 clones, roughly three quarters detected once. The rearrangement links TRBV21-1 to TRBJ2-1; no DNA check was done on the table's D call, TRBD2. TRBV21-1 is given as a pseudogene. The clonotype was recovered from a human donor with chronic lymphocytic leukemia. Here the sequenced sample was PBMCs, taken after 24 months of ibrutinib treatment. DNA of the CDR3: TGTGCCAGCAGCCCCCGACTAGCGGGGGGCCCGTGGTTCTTC. As protein: CASSPRLAGGPWFF.